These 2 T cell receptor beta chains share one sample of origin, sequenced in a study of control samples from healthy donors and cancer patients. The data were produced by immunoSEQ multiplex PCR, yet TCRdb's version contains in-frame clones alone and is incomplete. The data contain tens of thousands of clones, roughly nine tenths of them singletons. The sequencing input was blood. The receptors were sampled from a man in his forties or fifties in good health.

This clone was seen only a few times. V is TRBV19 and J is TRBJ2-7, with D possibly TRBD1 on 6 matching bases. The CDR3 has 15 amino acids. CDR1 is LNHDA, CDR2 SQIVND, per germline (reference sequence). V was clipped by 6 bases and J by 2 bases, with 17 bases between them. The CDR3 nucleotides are TGTGCCAGTAGCCAAAAGACAGGAATAACCTACGAGCAGTACTTC. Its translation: CASSQKTGITYEQYF.

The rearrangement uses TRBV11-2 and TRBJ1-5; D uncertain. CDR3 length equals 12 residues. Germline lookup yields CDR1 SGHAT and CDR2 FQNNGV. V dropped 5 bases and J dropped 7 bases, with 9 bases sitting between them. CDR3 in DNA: TGTGCCAGCAGCCCGCAGTGGCAGCCCCAGCATTTT. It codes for CASSPQWQPQHF.